This T cell receptor beta chain is drawn from a study of blood T cell repertoires in COVID-19. Assay used: immunoSEQ multiplex PCR; TCRdb lists only in-frame clones, some missing. The sample has around 150,000 clones, over 60% seen once. Those who participated ranged in age from about 18 to 89 years and resided in 24 US areas. CDR1 and CDR2 from the germline V gene are LGHDT and YNNKEL (reference sequence). The CDR3 has 12 residues. Trimming took off 5 bases at V and 4 bases at J, with 6 bases between the two ends. The sequenced material came from PBMCs or T cells enriched from blood (not recorded which). This sequence was found in a woman between 45 and 65 years old who had recovered from COVID-19. J is TRBJ1-3 and V is TRBV3-1 (or the pseudogene TRBV3-2); no definite D call. The CDR3 protein is CASSYKGNTIYF. Written as DNA, the CDR3 is TGTGCCAGCAGCTACAAGGGAAACACCATATATTTT.